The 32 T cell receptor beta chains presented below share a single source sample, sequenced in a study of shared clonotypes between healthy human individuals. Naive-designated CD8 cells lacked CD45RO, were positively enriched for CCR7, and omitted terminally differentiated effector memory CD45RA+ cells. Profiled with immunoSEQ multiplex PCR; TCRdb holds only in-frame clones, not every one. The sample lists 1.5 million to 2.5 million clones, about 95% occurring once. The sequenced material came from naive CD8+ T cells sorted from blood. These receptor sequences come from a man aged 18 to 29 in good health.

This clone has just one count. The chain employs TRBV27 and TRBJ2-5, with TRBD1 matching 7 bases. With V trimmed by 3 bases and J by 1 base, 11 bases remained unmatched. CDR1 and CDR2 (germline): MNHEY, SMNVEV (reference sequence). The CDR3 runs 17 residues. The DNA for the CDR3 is TGTGCCAGCAGTTTGGCCGCCGGGACAGTAATCCAAGAGACCCAGTACTTC. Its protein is CASSLAAGTVIQETQYF.

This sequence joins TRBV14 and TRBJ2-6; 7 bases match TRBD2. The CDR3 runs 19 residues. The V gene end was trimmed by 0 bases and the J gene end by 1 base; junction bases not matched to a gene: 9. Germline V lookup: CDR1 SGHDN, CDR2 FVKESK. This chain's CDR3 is CASSQDPLAVGSGANVLTF. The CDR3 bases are TGTGCCAGCAGCCAAGATCCCCTAGCGGTCGGTTCTGGGGCCAACGTCCTGACTTTC.

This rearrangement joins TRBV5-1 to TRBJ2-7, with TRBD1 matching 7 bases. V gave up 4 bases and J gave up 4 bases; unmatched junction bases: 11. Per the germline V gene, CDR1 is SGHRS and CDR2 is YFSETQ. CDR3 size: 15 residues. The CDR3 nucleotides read TGCGCCAGCAGCCTCGGCCTTGGGACAGAGTACGAGCAGTACTTC. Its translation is CASSLGLGTEYEQYF.

CDR3 residues: CASSLDPAQETQYF. The CDR3 DNA is TGTGCCAGCAGCTTAGATCCTGCACAAGAGACCCAGTACTTC. This chain uses TRBV7-6 with TRBJ2-5, with D unresolved. CDR3 length: 14 residues. V dropped 1 base and J dropped 2 bases, with 8 bases sitting between them. CDR1 and CDR2 (germline): SGHVS, FNYEAQ.

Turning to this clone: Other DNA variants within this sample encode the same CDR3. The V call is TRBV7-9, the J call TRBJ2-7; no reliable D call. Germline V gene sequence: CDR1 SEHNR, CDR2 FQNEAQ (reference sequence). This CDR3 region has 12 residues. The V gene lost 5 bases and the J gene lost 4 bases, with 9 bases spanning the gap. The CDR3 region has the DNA TGTGCCAGCAGCCCAAATTCTTACGAGCAGTACTTC. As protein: CASSPNSYEQYF.

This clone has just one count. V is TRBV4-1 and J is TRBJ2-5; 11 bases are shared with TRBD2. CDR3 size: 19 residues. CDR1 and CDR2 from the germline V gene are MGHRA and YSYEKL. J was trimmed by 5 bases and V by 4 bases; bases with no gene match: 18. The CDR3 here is CASSPEGGLAGGPGETQYF. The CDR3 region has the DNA TGCGCCAGCAGCCCCGAAGGAGGATTAGCGGGAGGGCCGGGGGAGACCCAGTACTTC.

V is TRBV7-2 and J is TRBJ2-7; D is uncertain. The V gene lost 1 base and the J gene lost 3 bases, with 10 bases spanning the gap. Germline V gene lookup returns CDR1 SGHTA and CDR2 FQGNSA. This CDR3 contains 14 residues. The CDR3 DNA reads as TGTGCCAGCAGCTTAGGGGGTTGGAACTACGAGCAGTACTTC. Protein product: CASSLGGWNYEQYF.

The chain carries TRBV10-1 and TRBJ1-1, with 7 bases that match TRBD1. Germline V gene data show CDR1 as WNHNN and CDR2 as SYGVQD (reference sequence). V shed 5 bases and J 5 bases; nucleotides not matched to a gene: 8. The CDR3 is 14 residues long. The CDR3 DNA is TGCGCCAGCAGTAACAGGGGTTTAGGGACTGAAGCTTTCTTT. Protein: CASSNRGLGTEAFF.

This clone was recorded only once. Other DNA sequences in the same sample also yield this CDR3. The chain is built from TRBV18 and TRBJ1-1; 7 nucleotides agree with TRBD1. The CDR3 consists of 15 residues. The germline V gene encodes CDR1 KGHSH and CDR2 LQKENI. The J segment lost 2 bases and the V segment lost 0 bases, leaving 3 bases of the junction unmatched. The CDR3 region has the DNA TGTGCCAGCTCACCACCGGCAGGGGGAAACACTGAAGCTTTCTTT. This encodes CASSPPAGGNTEAFF.

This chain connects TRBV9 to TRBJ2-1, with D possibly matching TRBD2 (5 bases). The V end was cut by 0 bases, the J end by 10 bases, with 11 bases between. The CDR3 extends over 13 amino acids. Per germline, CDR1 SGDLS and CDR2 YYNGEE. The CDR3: CASSVGPPGEQFF. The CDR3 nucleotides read TGTGCCAGCAGCGTAGGTCCGCCGGGGGAGCAGTTCTTC. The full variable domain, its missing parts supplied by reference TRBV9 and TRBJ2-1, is DSGVTQTPKHLITATGQRVTLRCSPRSGDLSVYWYQQSLDQGLQFLIQYYNGEERAKGNILERFSAQQFPDLHSELNLSSLELGDSALYFCASSVGPPGEQFFGPGTRLTVL.

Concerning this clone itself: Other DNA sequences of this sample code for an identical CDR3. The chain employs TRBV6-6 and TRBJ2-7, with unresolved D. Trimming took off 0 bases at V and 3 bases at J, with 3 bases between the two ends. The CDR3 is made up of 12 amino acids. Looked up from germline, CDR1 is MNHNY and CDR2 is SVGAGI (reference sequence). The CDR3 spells CASSYSRYEQYF. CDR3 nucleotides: TGTGCCAGCAGTTACTCGCGCTACGAGCAGTACTTC.

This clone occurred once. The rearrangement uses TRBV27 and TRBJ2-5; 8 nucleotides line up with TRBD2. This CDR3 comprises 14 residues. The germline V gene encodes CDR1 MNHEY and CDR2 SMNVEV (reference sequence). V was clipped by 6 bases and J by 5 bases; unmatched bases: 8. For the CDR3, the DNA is TGTGCCAGCAGCCCACCGGGACTAGAGGAGACCCAGTACTTC. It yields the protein CASSPPGLEETQYF.

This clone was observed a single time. CDR3 in amino acids: CASSREARHDPGELFF. The CDR3 DNA reads TGCGCCAGCAGCCGGGAGGCTAGACACGACCCCGGGGAGCTGTTTTTT. V and J are TRBV5-1 and TRBJ2-2; 7 bases map to TRBD2. Germline-derived CDR1 and CDR2 are SGHRS and YFSETQ. The CDR3 totals 16 residues. Trimming removed 4 bases from V and 6 bases from J; junction bases left unmatched: 12.

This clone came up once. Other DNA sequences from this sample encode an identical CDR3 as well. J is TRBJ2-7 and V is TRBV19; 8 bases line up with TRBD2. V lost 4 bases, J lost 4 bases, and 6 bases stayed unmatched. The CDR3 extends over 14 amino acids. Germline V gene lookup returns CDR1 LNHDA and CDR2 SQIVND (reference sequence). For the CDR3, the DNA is TGTGCCAGTAGTAGTGGGACTAGGAGTTACGAGCAGTACTTC. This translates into CASSSGTRSYEQYF.

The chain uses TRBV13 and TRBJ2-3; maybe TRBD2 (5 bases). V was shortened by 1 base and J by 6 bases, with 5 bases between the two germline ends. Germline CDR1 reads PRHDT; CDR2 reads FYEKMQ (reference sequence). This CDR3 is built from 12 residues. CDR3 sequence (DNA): TGTGCCAGCAGCTTAGCGGGGGATACGCAGTATTTT. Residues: CASSLAGDTQYF.

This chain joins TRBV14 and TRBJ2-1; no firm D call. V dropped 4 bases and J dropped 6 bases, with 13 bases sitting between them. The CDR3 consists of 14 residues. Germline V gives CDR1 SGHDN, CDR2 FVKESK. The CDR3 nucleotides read TGTGCCAGCAGCCCCCGTTTGCAGGTCAATGAGCAGTTCTTC. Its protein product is CASSPRLQVNEQFF.

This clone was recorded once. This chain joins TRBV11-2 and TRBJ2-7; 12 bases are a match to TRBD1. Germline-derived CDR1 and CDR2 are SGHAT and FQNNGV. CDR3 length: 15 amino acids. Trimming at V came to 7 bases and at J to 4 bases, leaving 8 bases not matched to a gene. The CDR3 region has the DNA TGTGCCAGCATCACTGGGGGACAGGGGGCGTACGAGCAGTACTTC. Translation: CASITGGQGAYEQYF.

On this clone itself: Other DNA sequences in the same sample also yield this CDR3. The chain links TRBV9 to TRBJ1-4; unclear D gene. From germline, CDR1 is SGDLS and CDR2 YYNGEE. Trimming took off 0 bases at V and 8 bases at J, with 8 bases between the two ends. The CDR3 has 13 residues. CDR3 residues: CASSVGGSEKLFF. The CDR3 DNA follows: TGTGCCAGCAGCGTAGGGGGAAGCGAAAAACTGTTTTTT.

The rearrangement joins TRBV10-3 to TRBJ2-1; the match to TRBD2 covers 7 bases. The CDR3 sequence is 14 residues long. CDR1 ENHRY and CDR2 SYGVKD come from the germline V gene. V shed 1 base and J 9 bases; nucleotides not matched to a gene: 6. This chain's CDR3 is CAISELAGVGEQFF. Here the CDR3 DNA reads TGTGCCATCAGTGAGTTGGCGGGAGTTGGTGAGCAGTTCTTC.

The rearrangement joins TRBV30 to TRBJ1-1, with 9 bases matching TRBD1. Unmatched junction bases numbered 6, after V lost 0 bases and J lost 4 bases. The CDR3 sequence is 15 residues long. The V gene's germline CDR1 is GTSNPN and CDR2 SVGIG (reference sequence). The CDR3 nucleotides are TGTGCCTGGAGTGTACCCAGACAGGGGGTCACTGAAGCTTTCTTT. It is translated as CAWSVPRQGVTEAFF.

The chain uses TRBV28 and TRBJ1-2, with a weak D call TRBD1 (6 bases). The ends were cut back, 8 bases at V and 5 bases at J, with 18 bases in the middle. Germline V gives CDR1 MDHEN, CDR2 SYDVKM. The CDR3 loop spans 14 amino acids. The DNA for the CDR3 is TGTGCCAGCGTACGGGGGGCGATCGGTTATGGCTACACCTTC. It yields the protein CASVRGAIGYGYTF.

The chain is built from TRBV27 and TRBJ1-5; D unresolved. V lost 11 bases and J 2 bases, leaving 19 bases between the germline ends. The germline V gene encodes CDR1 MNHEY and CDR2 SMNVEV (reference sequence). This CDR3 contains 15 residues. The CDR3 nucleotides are TGTGCCGTCCGCGCGGGAAGTGGAGGCAATCAGCCCCAGCATTTT. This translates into CAVRAGSGGNQPQHF.

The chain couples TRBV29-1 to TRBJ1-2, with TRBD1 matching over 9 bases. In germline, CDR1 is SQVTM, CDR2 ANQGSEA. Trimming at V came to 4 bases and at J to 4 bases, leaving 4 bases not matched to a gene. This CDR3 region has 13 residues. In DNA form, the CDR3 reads TGCAGCGTTGTTGGGGGACAGGGCTATGGCTACACCTTC. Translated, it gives CSVVGGQGYGYTF.

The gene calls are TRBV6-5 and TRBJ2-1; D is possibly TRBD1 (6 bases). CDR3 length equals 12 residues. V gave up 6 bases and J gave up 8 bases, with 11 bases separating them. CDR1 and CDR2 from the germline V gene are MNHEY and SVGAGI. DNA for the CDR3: TGTGCCAGCAGGACCTCAGGGGATGAGCAGTTCTTC. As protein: CASRTSGDEQFF.

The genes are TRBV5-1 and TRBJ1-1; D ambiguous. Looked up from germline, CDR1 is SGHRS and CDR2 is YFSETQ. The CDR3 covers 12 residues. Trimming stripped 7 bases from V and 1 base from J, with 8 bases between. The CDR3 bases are TGCGCCAGCGTTTCTCCGAACACTGAAGCTTTCTTT. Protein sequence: CASVSPNTEAFF.

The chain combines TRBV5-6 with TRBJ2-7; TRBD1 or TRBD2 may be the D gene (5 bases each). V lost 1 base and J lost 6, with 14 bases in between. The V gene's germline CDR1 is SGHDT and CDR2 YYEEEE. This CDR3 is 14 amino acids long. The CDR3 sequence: CASSLWTGTSEQYF. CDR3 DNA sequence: TGTGCCAGCAGCTTGTGGACCGGGACCTCCGAGCAGTACTTC.

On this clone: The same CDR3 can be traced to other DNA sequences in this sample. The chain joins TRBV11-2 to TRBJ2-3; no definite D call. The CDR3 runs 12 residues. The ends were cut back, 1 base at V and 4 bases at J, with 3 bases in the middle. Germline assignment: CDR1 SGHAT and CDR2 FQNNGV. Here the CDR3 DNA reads TGTGCCAGCAGCTTAGCTGCAGATACGCAGTATTTT. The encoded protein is CASSLAADTQYF.

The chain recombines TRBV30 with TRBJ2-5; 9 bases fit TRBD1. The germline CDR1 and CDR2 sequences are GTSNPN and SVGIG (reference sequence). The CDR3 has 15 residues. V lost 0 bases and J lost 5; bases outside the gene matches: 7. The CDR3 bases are TGTGCCTGGAGTGTACCGGGACAGGGTTCGGAGACCCAGTACTTC. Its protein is CAWSVPGQGSETQYF. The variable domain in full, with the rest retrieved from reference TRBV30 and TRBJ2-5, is SQTIHQWPATLVQPVGSPLSLECTVEGTSNPNLYWYRQAAGRGLQLLFYSVGIGQISSEVPQNLSASRPQDRQFILSSKKLLLSDSGFYLCAWSVPGQGSETQYFGPGTRLLVL.

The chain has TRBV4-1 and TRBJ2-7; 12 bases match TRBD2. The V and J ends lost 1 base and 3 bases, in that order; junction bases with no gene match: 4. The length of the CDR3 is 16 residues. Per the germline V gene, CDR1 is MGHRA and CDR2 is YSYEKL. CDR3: CASSQASGRVLYEQYF. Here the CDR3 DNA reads TGCGCCAGCAGCCAAGCTAGCGGGAGGGTGCTCTACGAGCAGTACTTC.

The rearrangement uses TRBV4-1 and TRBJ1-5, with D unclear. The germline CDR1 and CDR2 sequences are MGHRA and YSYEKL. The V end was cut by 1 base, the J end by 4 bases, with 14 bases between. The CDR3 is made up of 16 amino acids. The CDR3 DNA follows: TGCGCCAGCAGCCAAGGCCCTCCAGAGTTTAATCAGCCCCAGCATTTT. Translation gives CASSQGPPEFNQPQHF.

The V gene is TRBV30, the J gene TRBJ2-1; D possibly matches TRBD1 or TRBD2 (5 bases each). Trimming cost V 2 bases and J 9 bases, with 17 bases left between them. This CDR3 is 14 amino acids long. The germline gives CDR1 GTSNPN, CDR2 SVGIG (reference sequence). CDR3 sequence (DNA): TGTGCCTGGAGTTACGGGACCGTCAACGGTGAGCAGTTCTTC. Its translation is CAWSYGTVNGEQFF.

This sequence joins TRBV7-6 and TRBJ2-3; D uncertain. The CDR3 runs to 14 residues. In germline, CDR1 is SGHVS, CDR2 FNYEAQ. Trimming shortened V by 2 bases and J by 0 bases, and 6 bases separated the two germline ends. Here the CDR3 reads CASSLYGSTDTQYF. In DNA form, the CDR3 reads TGTGCCAGCAGCTTATACGGGAGCACAGATACGCAGTATTTT.